These 17 T cell receptor beta chains were sequenced from one sample in a study of tissue T cells after allogeneic stem cell transplantation. Data came from immunoSEQ multiplex PCR; TCRdb stores just in-frame clones and leaves some out. This table holds about 48,000 clones, around 66% found once. Sequencing was done on a sample of sorted cells pooled from one or two spleens. Receptors originate from a pool of C57BL/6 mice in good health.

Of note for this clone: Genes here carry mouse names. The observed sequence ends 1 residue before the CDR3 terminus, with the missing tail filled in from the germline J gene. Other DNA sequences in this sample translate to the same CDR3. The chain is built from TRBV13-2 and TRBJ2-7; 11 bases line up with TRBD2. Germline trimming cut 1 base from V and 4 bases from J; bases unmatched to any gene: 1. This CDR3 comprises 14 residues. CDR1 and CDR2 from the germline V gene are NNHNN and SYGAGS (reference sequence). The CDR3 bases that were read are TGTGCCAGCGGTGATAGGGACTGGGGGTATGAACAGTAC. This gives the protein CASGDRDWGYEQY. In full, the CDR3 reads CASGDRDWGYEQYF.

In the case of this clone: Germline and genes here are mouse. The CDR3 end falls 1 residue outside the read, so it is completed with the germline J gene. The chain has TRBV19 and TRBJ1-1, with 7 bases aligning to TRBD1. Trimming cost V 0 bases and J 8 bases; bases outside gene matches: 4. Germline V gene sequence: CDR1 FNHDT, CDR2 SITEND (reference sequence). This CDR3 region has 13 residues. The CDR3 here is CASSIGQGGEVFF. The CDR3 bases that were read are TGTGCCAGCAGTATAGGACAGGGAGGGGAAGTCTTC.

A remark on this clone: Gene names are mouse gene names. The CDR3 is cut off 1 residue early in the read; its end comes from the germline J gene. The rearrangement uses TRBV16 and TRBJ1-6; D is undetermined. TRBJ1-6 is placed among ORFs of uncertain function. V was clipped by 5 bases and J by 0 bases, with 5 bases between them. This CDR3 is 14 amino acids long. Per the germline V gene, CDR1 is SGHSA and CDR2 is FRNQAP. The CDR3 is CASSDGSYNSPLYF. CDR3 DNA (partial): TGTGCAAGCAGCGACGGTTCCTATAATTCGCCCCTCTAC.

With regard to this clone: The listed genes are named as in mouse. The CDR3 end lies 1 residue beyond the end of the read and is filled in from the germline J gene. This rearrangement joins TRBV4 to TRBJ2-5; TRBD2 matches 11 bases. The J segment lost 6 bases and the V segment lost 5 bases, leaving 4 bases of the junction unmatched. Germline V lookup: CDR1 LGHDT, CDR2 YNNKQL (reference sequence). This CDR3 is built from 14 residues. Incomplete CDR3 DNA: TGTGCCAGCAGCCCCGACTGGGGGGGGGACACCCAGTAC. Encoded protein: CASSPDWGGDTQY. The whole CDR3 protein reads CASSPDWGGDTQYF.

About this clone itself: Mouse names are used for the genes. The CDR3 end lies 1 residue beyond the end of the read and is filled in from the germline J gene. V is TRBV26 and J is TRBJ2-5; D perhaps matches TRBD1 (7 bases). Germline loops: CDR1 KGHPV, CDR2 FQNQEV (reference sequence). The ends were cut back, 4 bases at V and 0 bases at J, with 8 bases in the middle. CDR3 length: 14 amino acids. The CDR3 bases that were read are TGTGCCAGCAGTCGAGGGGGCAACCAAGACACCCAGTAC. It encodes CASSRGGNQDTQY. The complete CDR3 sequence is CASSRGGNQDTQYF.

Of note for this clone: These gene names are mouse names. The read terminates 1 residue before the CDR3 end, so the remaining end is supplied by the germline J gene. The gene calls are TRBV13-1 and TRBJ1-6; TRBD1 might be the D (6 bases). TRBJ1-6 is an ORF; its function is uncertain. CDR3 size: 16 residues. CDR1 is NSHNY, CDR2 SYGAGN, per germline. The V gene lost 4 bases and the J gene lost 0 bases, with 11 bases spanning the gap. This CDR3 is CASSPGQNSYNSPLYF. CDR3 bases read: TGTGCCAGCAGTCCGGGACAAAATTCCTATAATTCGCCCCTCTAC.

Only one count was recorded for this clone. The genes are named according to mouse. The read ends 1 residue before the CDR3 terminus; that terminus is restored from the germline J gene. The chain couples TRBV13-2 to TRBJ2-1; TRBD2 aligns across 10 bases. V gave up 0 bases and J gave up 3 bases; unmatched junction bases: 3. This CDR3 comprises 16 residues. CDR1 is NNHNN and CDR2 is SYGAGS in the germline V gene (reference sequence). Incomplete CDR3 DNA: TGTGCCAGCGGTGATGCTACTGGGGGGGGCTATGCTGAGCAGTTC. Translated, it gives CASGDATGGGYAEQF. The full CDR3 is CASGDATGGGYAEQFF.

Remarks on this clone: Genes and germline are mouse. The read terminates 1 residue before the CDR3 end, so the remaining end is supplied by the germline J gene. The chain couples TRBV13-2 to TRBJ2-5; 10 bases map to TRBD1. Losses at the gene ends were 5 bases for V and 8 bases for J; bases not matched to a gene: 5. The germline CDR1 and CDR2 sequences are NNHNN and SYGAGS (reference sequence). This CDR3 is 13 amino acids long. The sequenced CDR3 bases are TGTGCCAGCGGGGGGACAGGGGAGAGCACCCAGTAC. It translates to CASGGTGESTQY. The whole CDR3 is CASGGTGESTQYF.

On this clone itself: Gene names are the mouse ones. The missing CDR3 end, 1 residue past where the read stops, is filled in from the germline J gene. This chain links TRBV16 with TRBJ1-1; 8 nucleotides agree with TRBD1. CDR3 length: 15 amino acids. Trimming took 4 bases from V and 0 from J; bases not matched to a gene: 4. Germline V gene sequence: CDR1 SGHSA, CDR2 FRNQAP. CDR3 loop: CASSSQGASNTEVFF. Partial CDR3 DNA: TGTGCAAGCAGCTCTCAGGGGGCCTCAAACACAGAAGTCTTC.

Worth noting for this clone: Genes and germline are mouse. With the read ending 1 residue before the CDR3 end, the germline J gene is used to fill in that end. The J gene is TRBJ1-2, the V gene TRBV19; 10 bases map to TRBD1. V gave up 4 bases and J gave up 1 base; unmatched junction bases: 4. Per germline, CDR1 FNHDT and CDR2 SITEND (reference sequence). The CDR3 has 15 residues. The CDR3 loop reads CASSPGTGVNSDYTF. CDR3 DNA, as far as it was read: TGTGCCAGCAGTCCCGGGACAGGGGTAAACTCCGACTACACC.

Details on this clone: Genes and germline are mouse. The read gets to within 1 residue of the CDR3 end, and the germline J gene fills in the rest. The genes are TRBV13-2 and TRBJ2-3, with 10 nucleotides matching TRBD2. V shed 5 bases and J 0 bases; nucleotides not matched to a gene: 3. Looked up from germline, CDR1 is NNHNN and CDR2 is SYGAGS (reference sequence). The CDR3 totals 15 residues. CDR3 DNA (partial): TGTGCCAGCGGGGGACTGGGGTCTAGTGCAGAAACGCTGTAT. It codes for CASGGLGSSAETLY. The whole CDR3 is CASGGLGSSAETLYF.

On this clone: Mouse gene names and germline throughout. The read gets to within 1 residue of the CDR3 end, and the germline J gene fills in the rest. V and J are TRBV2 and TRBJ2-5, with 10 bases identical to TRBD2. V gave up 1 base and J gave up 0 bases; unmatched junction bases: 7. This CDR3 comprises 18 residues. Germline loops: CDR1 LGHNA, CDR2 YSYQKL. This chain's CDR3 is CASSQATGGTFNQDTQYF. The CDR3 bases that were read are TGTGCCAGCAGCCAAGCGACTGGGGGGACCTTTAACCAAGACACCCAGTAC.

About this clone: Genes and germline are mouse. From the germline J gene comes the end of the CDR3, since the read stops 1 residue before it. The chain is built from TRBV4 and TRBJ2-4; 8 positions agree with TRBD1. V shed 5 bases, J shed 5 bases, and the junction held 3 bases outside the gene matches. The CDR3 runs to 13 residues. Germline V CDR1 and CDR2: LGHDT, YNNKQL (reference sequence). CDR3: CASSPGQVNTLYF. The covered CDR3 bases are TGTGCCAGCAGCCCGGGACAGGTAAACACCTTGTAC.

Note on this clone: Gene names denote mouse genes. From the germline J gene comes the end of the CDR3, since the read stops 1 residue before it. This rearrangement joins TRBV24 to TRBJ1-5; a possible D gene is TRBD1 (5 bases). The CDR3 runs 14 residues. Germline lookup yields CDR1 KGHTA and CDR2 FRNEEI. The ends were cut back, 4 bases at V and 3 bases at J, with 10 bases in the middle. CDR3 DNA (partial): TGTGCCAGCAGTCCGAGGGGCGGCAACCAGGCTCCGCTT. Translation: CASSPRGGNQAPL. The entire CDR3 is CASSPRGGNQAPLF.

Concerning this clone itself: The listed genes are named as in mouse. The CDR3 is cut off 1 residue early in the read; its end comes from the germline J gene. Distinct nucleotide sequences in the sample also encode this CDR3. The chain carries TRBV13-2 and TRBJ2-7; tentatively, D is TRBD1 or TRBD2 (5 bases each). The CDR3 runs 11 residues. V was clipped by 2 bases and J by 7 bases, with 7 bases between them. Germline V CDR1 and CDR2: NNHNN, SYGAGS (reference sequence). The CDR3 reads CASGDRDEQYF. CDR3 bases read: TGTGCCAGCGGTGACAGGGACGAACAGTAC.

In its sample, this clone was seen once. Germline and genes: mouse. The read is 1 residue too short to cover the CDR3 end, so that end is filled in from the germline J gene. This rearrangement joins TRBV13-2 to TRBJ2-4; D is unresolved. The CDR3 is 14 residues long. CDR1 is NNHNN and CDR2 is SYGAGS in the germline V gene (reference sequence). V gave up 1 base and J gave up 1 base, with 7 bases separating them. CDR3 amino acids: CASGDKWGQNTLYF. The DNA read from the CDR3 is TGTGCCAGCGGTGATAAGTGGGGTCAAAACACCTTGTAC.

A note on this clone: The genes and germline here are from mouse. The read ends 1 residue shy of where the CDR3 ends; the end is completed using the germline J gene. The chain recombines TRBV31 with TRBJ2-5; 7 bases agree with TRBD1. Germline V gene data show CDR1 as GKSSPN and CDR2 as SITVG. The CDR3 contains 13 residues. V lost 1 base, J lost 6 bases, and 4 bases stayed unmatched. CDR3 DNA, as far as it was read: TGTGCCTGGAGTCGGGACAGAGAGGACACCCAGTAC. Its translation is CAWSRDREDTQY. Given in full, the CDR3 is CAWSRDREDTQYF.